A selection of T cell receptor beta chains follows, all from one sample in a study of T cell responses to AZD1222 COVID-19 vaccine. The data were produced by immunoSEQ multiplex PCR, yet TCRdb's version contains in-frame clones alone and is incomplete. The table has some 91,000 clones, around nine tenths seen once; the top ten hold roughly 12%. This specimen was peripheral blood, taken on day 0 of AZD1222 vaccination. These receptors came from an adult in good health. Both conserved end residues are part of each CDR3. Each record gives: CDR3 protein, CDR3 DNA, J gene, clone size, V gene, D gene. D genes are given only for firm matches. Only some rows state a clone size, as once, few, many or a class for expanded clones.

cdr3_aa: CASSPPRGQEETQYF; cdr3_nt: TGTGCCAGCTCACCACCGAGGGGACAGGAAGAGACCCAGTACTTC; j_call: TRBJ2-5; clone_size: .; v_call: TRBV18; d_call: TRBD1
cdr3_aa: CASSWDRADQPQHF; cdr3_nt: TGTGCCAGCAGTTGGGACAGGGCAGATCAGCCCCAGCATTTT; j_call: TRBJ1-5; clone_size: .; v_call: TRBV2; d_call: TRBD1
cdr3_aa: CASSLGAVRDAETQYF; cdr3_nt: TGCGCCAGCAGCCTAGGCGCGGTAAGGGACGCAGAGACCCAGTACTTC; j_call: TRBJ2-5; clone_size: .; v_call: TRBV4-1; d_call: .
cdr3_aa: CASSHYQQETQYF; cdr3_nt: TGTGCCAGCAGCCATTACCAACAAGAGACCCAGTACTTC; j_call: TRBJ2-5; clone_size: .; v_call: TRBV6-5; d_call: .
cdr3_aa: CASGRGSGERNSPLHF; cdr3_nt: TGTGCCAGCGGCCGCGGGTCGGGGGAGCGGAATTCACCCCTCCACTTT; j_call: TRBJ1-6; clone_size: .; v_call: TRBV5-4; d_call: .
cdr3_aa: CASSLGQGGETQYF; cdr3_nt: TGCGCCAGCAGCTTGGGACAGGGAGGAGAGACCCAGTACTTC; j_call: TRBJ2-5; clone_size: once; v_call: TRBV5-1; d_call: .
cdr3_aa: CASSLGGTGNQPQHF; cdr3_nt: TGTGCCAGCAGCCTCGGGGGGACTGGCAATCAGCCCCAGCATTTT; j_call: TRBJ1-5; clone_size: .; v_call: TRBV7-9; d_call: .
cdr3_aa: CASSVETHLYTGELFF; cdr3_nt: TGTGCCAGCAGCGTAGAAACCCATTTATACACCGGGGAGCTGTTTTTT; j_call: TRBJ2-2; clone_size: .; v_call: TRBV9; d_call: .
cdr3_aa: CASSQDYTGLDMTQYF; cdr3_nt: TGCGCCAGCAGCCAAGATTACACGGGACTAGATATGACCCAGTACTTC; j_call: TRBJ2-5; clone_size: .; v_call: TRBV4-3; d_call: TRBD2
cdr3_aa: CASSLLGGQGGNTGELFF; cdr3_nt: TGTGCCAGCAGTTTATTGGGGGGACAGGGCGGGAACACCGGGGAGCTGTTTTTT; j_call: TRBJ2-2; clone_size: .; v_call: TRBV27; d_call: TRBD1
cdr3_aa: CASSLIGYNEQFF; cdr3_nt: TGCGCCAGCAGCTTAATAGGCTACAATGAGCAGTTCTTC; j_call: TRBJ2-1; clone_size: .; v_call: TRBV5-1; d_call: .
cdr3_aa: CASSEADWGNTEAFF; cdr3_nt: TGTGCCAGCAGTGAAGCGGACTGGGGAAACACTGAAGCTTTCTTT; j_call: TRBJ1-1; clone_size: .; v_call: TRBV6-1; d_call: .
cdr3_aa: CASSLQRLNTEAFF; cdr3_nt: TGTGCCAGCTCCCTACAGAGATTGAACACTGAAGCTTTCTTT; j_call: TRBJ1-1; clone_size: .; v_call: TRBV18; d_call: .
cdr3_aa: CASSVGSYNSPLHF; cdr3_nt: TGTGCCAGCAGCGTAGGCAGCTATAATTCACCCCTCCACTTT; j_call: TRBJ1-6; clone_size: .; v_call: TRBV9; d_call: .
cdr3_aa: CASSYRDRGETQYF; cdr3_nt: TGTGCCAGCAGTTACCGGGACAGGGGAGAGACCCAGTACTTC; j_call: TRBJ2-5; clone_size: .; v_call: TRBV28; d_call: TRBD1
cdr3_aa: CASITPGQGSYEQYF; cdr3_nt: TGTGCCAGCATTACCCCGGGACAGGGGTCCTACGAGCAGTACTTC; j_call: TRBJ2-7; clone_size: .; v_call: TRBV28; d_call: TRBD1
cdr3_aa: CASSSVTGSYNEQFF; cdr3_nt: TGTGCCAGCAGCTCGGTGACAGGATCCTACAATGAGCAGTTCTTC; j_call: TRBJ2-1; clone_size: once; v_call: TRBV11-2; d_call: .
cdr3_aa: CAITAGRGEVNTEAFF; cdr3_nt: TGTGCCATCACCGCTGGCAGGGGGGAGGTGAACACTGAAGCTTTCTTT; j_call: TRBJ1-1; clone_size: .; v_call: TRBV10-3; d_call: TRBD1
cdr3_aa: CASSWFTGQFF; cdr3_nt: TGTGCCAGCAGTTGGTTTACTGGGCAGTTCTTC; j_call: TRBJ2-1; clone_size: .; v_call: TRBV6-5; d_call: .
cdr3_aa: CASSKTSGSYNEQFF; cdr3_nt: TGTGCCAGCAGCAAGACTAGCGGTTCCTACAATGAGCAGTTCTTC; j_call: TRBJ2-1; clone_size: .; v_call: TRBV5-4; d_call: TRBD2
cdr3_aa: CATSRVGVNTEAFF; cdr3_nt: TGTGCCACCAGCAGAGTAGGCGTGAACACTGAAGCTTTCTTT; j_call: TRBJ1-1; clone_size: once; v_call: TRBV15; d_call: .
cdr3_aa: CASSYSAGPYNEQFF; cdr3_nt: TGTGCCAGCAGTTACTCAGCGGGGCCATACAATGAGCAGTTCTTC; j_call: TRBJ2-1; clone_size: .; v_call: TRBV6-5; d_call: TRBD2
cdr3_aa: CASSQVSWGQYEQYF; cdr3_nt: TGTGCCAGCAGCCAAGTAAGCTGGGGTCAATACGAGCAGTACTTC; j_call: TRBJ2-7; clone_size: .; v_call: TRBV3-1/TRBV3-2; d_call: .
cdr3_aa: CAISELQGSNQPQHF; cdr3_nt: TGTGCCATCAGTGAGCTTCAGGGAAGCAATCAGCCCCAGCATTTT; j_call: TRBJ1-5; clone_size: .; v_call: TRBV10-3; d_call: .
cdr3_aa: CSVEWQGDTYEQYF; cdr3_nt: TGCAGCGTTGAGTGGCAGGGAGACACCTACGAGCAGTACTTC; j_call: TRBJ2-7; clone_size: .; v_call: TRBV29-1; d_call: .
cdr3_aa: CASSGGTGGITYEQYF; cdr3_nt: TGTGCCAGCAGTGGAGGGACTGGAGGGATTACCTACGAGCAGTACTTC; j_call: TRBJ2-7; clone_size: .; v_call: TRBV6-6; d_call: .
cdr3_aa: CASSQWGVGTNTEAFF; cdr3_nt: TGCGCCAGCAGCCAATGGGGGGTCGGGACCAACACTGAAGCTTTCTTT; j_call: TRBJ1-1; clone_size: .; v_call: TRBV4-1; d_call: .
cdr3_aa: CASSPGTGVLTNEKLFF; cdr3_nt: TGTGCCAGCAGTCCAGGGACAGGGGTCCTGACTAATGAAAAACTGTTTTTT; j_call: TRBJ1-4; clone_size: .; v_call: TRBV6-6; d_call: TRBD1
cdr3_aa: CASSFLIENTGELFF; cdr3_nt: TGTGCCAGCAGCTTTTTGATAGAGAACACCGGGGAGCTGTTTTTT; j_call: TRBJ2-2; clone_size: .; v_call: TRBV5-6; d_call: .
cdr3_aa: CASSQDLSAEAFF; cdr3_nt: TGTGCCAGCAGCCAAGATCTTAGCGCTGAAGCTTTCTTT; j_call: TRBJ1-1; clone_size: few; v_call: TRBV3-1/TRBV3-2; d_call: .
cdr3_aa: CASSLMLMNTEAFF; cdr3_nt: TGTGCCAGCAGCTTGATGCTTATGAACACTGAAGCTTTCTTT; j_call: TRBJ1-1; clone_size: .; v_call: TRBV5-5; d_call: .
cdr3_aa: CSVVILVNEQFF; cdr3_nt: TGCAGCGTTGTAATCCTGGTAAATGAGCAGTTCTTC; j_call: TRBJ2-1; clone_size: .; v_call: TRBV29-1; d_call: .
cdr3_aa: CASSVDRNTGELFF; cdr3_nt: TGTGCCAGCAGCGTAGACAGGAACACCGGGGAGCTGTTTTTT; j_call: TRBJ2-2; clone_size: .; v_call: TRBV9; d_call: .
cdr3_aa: CAISVLAGSYEQYF; cdr3_nt: TGTGCCATCAGTGTATTAGCGGGGTCCTACGAGCAGTACTTC; j_call: TRBJ2-7; clone_size: once; v_call: TRBV10-3; d_call: TRBD2
cdr3_aa: CASRKKTVNTAGELFF; cdr3_nt: TGTGCCAGCAGGAAAAAGACAGTGAATACGGCCGGGGAGCTGTTTTTT; j_call: TRBJ2-2; clone_size: .; v_call: TRBV6-4; d_call: .
cdr3_aa: CASSTIKDRSDGYTF; cdr3_nt: TGTGCCAGCAGCACTATTAAAGACCGAAGTGATGGCTACACCTTC; j_call: TRBJ1-2; clone_size: .; v_call: TRBV11-2; d_call: .
cdr3_aa: CASSLRGTYEQYF; cdr3_nt: TGTGCCAGCAGCTTAAGGGGAACCTACGAGCAGTACTTC; j_call: TRBJ2-7; clone_size: once; v_call: TRBV5-4; d_call: .
cdr3_aa: CASSQGGSGKSGYTF; cdr3_nt: TGTGCCAGCAGCCAAGGTGGTTCGGGGAAGTCTGGCTACACCTTC; j_call: TRBJ1-2; clone_size: .; v_call: TRBV3-1/TRBV3-2; d_call: .
cdr3_aa: CASSKKHPYWEQYF; cdr3_nt: TGTGCCAGCAGCAAAAAACACCCATACTGGGAGCAGTACTTC; j_call: TRBJ2-7; clone_size: .; v_call: TRBV21-1; d_call: .
cdr3_aa: CASRLVFRGVDEKLFF; cdr3_nt: TGTGCAAGTCGCTTAGTTTTCCGGGGTGTGGATGAAAAACTGTTTTTT; j_call: TRBJ1-4; clone_size: once; v_call: TRBV12-2; d_call: .
cdr3_aa: CASSLELAGGNEQFF; cdr3_nt: TGCGCCAGCAGCTTGGAACTAGCGGGAGGCAATGAGCAGTTCTTC; j_call: TRBJ2-1; clone_size: .; v_call: TRBV5-1; d_call: TRBD2
cdr3_aa: CASSQNTEAFF; cdr3_nt: TGTGCCAGCAGCCAGAACACTGAAGCTTTCTTT; j_call: TRBJ1-1; clone_size: once; v_call: TRBV12-3/TRBV12-4; d_call: .
cdr3_aa: CASSLRGGAAYNEQFF; cdr3_nt: TGCGCCAGCAGCTTAAGAGGCGGAGCCGCCTACAATGAGCAGTTCTTC; j_call: TRBJ2-1; clone_size: .; v_call: TRBV5-1; d_call: .
cdr3_aa: CASSLGTQAAFF; cdr3_nt: TGTGCCAGTAGTCTCGGGACTCAAGCGGCTTTCTTT; j_call: TRBJ1-1; clone_size: .; v_call: TRBV19; d_call: .
cdr3_aa: CASTGQGISGNTIYF; cdr3_nt: TGTGCCAGCACTGGACAGGGGATCTCTGGAAACACCATATATTTT; j_call: TRBJ1-3; clone_size: .; v_call: TRBV2; d_call: TRBD1
cdr3_aa: CASSQETGTSGGISSYNEQFF; cdr3_nt: TGTGCCAGCAGCCAAGAAACCGGGACTAGCGGGGGGATTAGCTCCTACAATGAGCAGTTCTTC; j_call: TRBJ2-1; clone_size: .; v_call: TRBV3-1/TRBV3-2; d_call: TRBD2
cdr3_aa: CASSLSGQLVPQHF; cdr3_nt: TGTGCCAGCAGTTTATCGGGTCAGCTAGTGCCCCAGCATTTT; j_call: TRBJ1-5; clone_size: .; v_call: TRBV28; d_call: .